The 12 T cell receptor beta chains reported below all come from one sample, sequenced in a study of CD8 T cells in Susac syndrome. RNA, at roughly 0.5 to 1 ug, was reverse transcribed with random hexamers. One entry per CDR3 protein, called by TCRdb with MiXCR from the immunoSEQ multiplex PCR reads. The sample contains 100,000 to 150,000 distinct CDR3 sequences, approximately 93% of which appear only once. Specimen: CD8+ T cells from PBMCs. Source of these receptors: a human donor with multiple sclerosis.

V is TRBV30 and J is TRBJ1-2; TRBD1 matches 7 bases. V lost 0 bases and J lost 6; bases outside the gene matches: 7. Germline CDR1 GTSNPN, CDR2 SVGIG (reference sequence). CDR3 length: 14 amino acids. The CDR3, as DNA: TGTGCCTGGAGTGTTCCAGGGGGGTACAATGGCTACACCTTC. This translates into CAWSVPGGYNGYTF.

The chain combines TRBV7-8 with TRBJ1-2, with 7 bases fitting TRBD1. CDR3 length: 15 residues. CDR1 SGHVS and CDR2 FQNEAQ come from the germline V gene. J gave up 6 bases and V 3 bases, and 10 bases lay outside the gene matches. DNA for the CDR3: TGTGCCAGCAGCTTGGGGTCGGGACAGAAGCATGGCTACACCTTC. It codes for CASSLGSGQKHGYTF.

The rearrangement joins TRBV12-3 or TRBV12-4 to TRBJ2-5; 10 bases are a match to TRBD1. The CDR3 totals 15 residues. V trimming: 3 bases; J trimming: 5 bases; junction bases outside the gene matches: 6. This CDR3 is CASSFGDRGEETQYF. The CDR3 region has the DNA TGTGCCAGCAGTTTTGGGGACAGGGGAGAGGAGACCCAGTACTTC.

This sequence joins TRBV27 and TRBJ1-1, with D uncertain. Germline V gene lookup returns CDR1 MNHEY and CDR2 SMNVEV (reference sequence). The V gene lost 4 bases and the J gene lost 1 base, with 7 bases spanning the gap. The CDR3 is 13 residues long. DNA of the CDR3: TGTGCCAGCAGTTGGCTTTCGAACACTGAAGCTTTCTTT. It translates to CASSWLSNTEAFF.

The chain links TRBV4-1 to TRBJ1-6, with 10 bases identical to TRBD1. V shed 0 bases, J shed 10 bases, and the junction held 9 bases outside the gene matches. CDR3 length: 17 amino acids. Germline V gene lookup returns CDR1 MGHRA and CDR2 YSYEKL. The CDR3 coding sequence is TGCGCCAGCAGCCAAGATAGGACAGGGGGTTTCAGGTCACCCCTCCACTTT. Its translation: CASSQDRTGGFRSPLHF.

This clonotype was counted a single time. The J gene is TRBJ2-5, the V gene TRBV5-6; 7 nucleotides agree with TRBD2. In germline, CDR1 is SGHDT, CDR2 YYEEEE. The CDR3 is made up of 14 amino acids. V was clipped by 4 bases and J by 7 bases; unmatched bases: 10. The CDR3 is CASSPGGQVRTQYF. The CDR3 nucleotides read TGTGCCAGCAGCCCGGGAGGCCAAGTTCGGACCCAGTACTTC.

This chain uses TRBV12-3 or TRBV12-4 with TRBJ1-2; 9 bases are shared with TRBD1. This CDR3 is built from 13 residues. V was clipped by 3 bases and J by 7 bases; unmatched bases: 3. The CDR3 protein is CASSFGQGFGYTF. The CDR3 nucleotides are TGTGCCAGCAGTTTCGGACAGGGGTTTGGCTACACCTTC.

The chain carries TRBV12-5 and TRBJ2-5; tentatively, D is TRBD2 (7 bases). The germline V and J ends were trimmed by 6 bases and 9 bases, with 26 bases remaining between them. CDR1 and CDR2 from the germline V gene are LGHNT and FRNRAP. The CDR3 is made up of 16 amino acids. The CDR3 region is CASGRSRDTGGQAQYF. The CDR3 DNA reads TGTGCTAGTGGGCGCTCCCGGGACACGGGGGGTCAGGCCCAGTACTTC.

The rearrangement links TRBV20-1 to TRBJ1-6; tentatively, D is TRBD1 (5 bases). The CDR3 consists of 14 residues. From germline, CDR1 is DFQATT and CDR2 SNEGSKA (reference sequence). Trimming removed 7 bases at V and 10 bases at J, with 20 bases between. The CDR3: CSGGSGTGKSPLHF. The CDR3 DNA sequence: TGCAGTGGAGGCTCAGGGACGGGGAAGTCACCCCTCCACTTT.

The chain is built from TRBV20-1 and TRBJ2-1; 12 nucleotides line up with TRBD2. This CDR3 region has 16 residues. Germline CDR1 and CDR2: DFQATT and SNEGSKA (reference sequence). The V gene end was trimmed by 4 bases and the J gene end by 8 bases; junction bases not matched to a gene: 12. This CDR3 is CSATGTSGLWNDEQFF. The DNA of the CDR3 is TGCAGTGCTACCGGGACTAGCGGGTTGTGGAACGATGAGCAGTTCTTC.

This clonotype came up a few times. One end of the junction is discordant with germline, which a read error may explain. The chain joins TRBV13 to TRBJ2-5; D is ambiguous. The CDR3 extends over 12 amino acids. From germline, CDR1 is PRHDT and CDR2 FYEKMQ (reference sequence). The CDR3 nucleotides read TGTGCCAGCAGTTTAGGAAGGGAGACCCAGTACTTC. Protein: CASSLGRETQYF.

The chain links TRBV28 to TRBJ1-5; weak D call: TRBD1 (6 bases). Trimming took off 4 bases at V and 4 bases at J, with 14 bases between the two ends. The CDR3 consists of 15 residues. Looked up from germline, CDR1 is MDHEN and CDR2 is SYDVKM. The CDR3 DNA reads TGTGCCAGCAGTTCCCCGGACAGTGTTAATCAGCCCCAGCATTTT. Translated, it gives CASSSPDSVNQPQHF.